This entry concerns a single T cell receptor (beta chain). Its antigen is unidentified. Through a sample-barcoded 5' primer and a J-beta primer mix, a second PCR was run for roughly 7 to 12 cycles. One entry per CDR3 protein results from TCRdb running MiXCR on the 5' RACE reads. The sample gives over 1,500,000 distinct CDR3 sequences, around 50% of which show up once; approximately 2.1% is in the top ten. The data derive from a study of blood T cells in healthy people across ages. Study outcomes and limitations: Estimates drawn from one million T cells were deemed to understate diversity.

CDR1 is LNHNV, CDR2 YYDKDF, per germline (reference sequence). Trimming removed 4 bases from V and 3 bases from J; junction bases left unmatched: 7. This CDR3 has 16 amino acids. This sequence originates from a woman between 40 and 50 years old in good health. Sequenced material: blood. The chain links TRBV15 to TRBJ2-3, with 10 bases fitting TRBD2. The CDR3, as DNA: TGTGCCACCAGCATACAGCGGGGGGGCACGACAGATACGCAGTATTTT. Translating it yields CATSIQRGGTTDTQYF.